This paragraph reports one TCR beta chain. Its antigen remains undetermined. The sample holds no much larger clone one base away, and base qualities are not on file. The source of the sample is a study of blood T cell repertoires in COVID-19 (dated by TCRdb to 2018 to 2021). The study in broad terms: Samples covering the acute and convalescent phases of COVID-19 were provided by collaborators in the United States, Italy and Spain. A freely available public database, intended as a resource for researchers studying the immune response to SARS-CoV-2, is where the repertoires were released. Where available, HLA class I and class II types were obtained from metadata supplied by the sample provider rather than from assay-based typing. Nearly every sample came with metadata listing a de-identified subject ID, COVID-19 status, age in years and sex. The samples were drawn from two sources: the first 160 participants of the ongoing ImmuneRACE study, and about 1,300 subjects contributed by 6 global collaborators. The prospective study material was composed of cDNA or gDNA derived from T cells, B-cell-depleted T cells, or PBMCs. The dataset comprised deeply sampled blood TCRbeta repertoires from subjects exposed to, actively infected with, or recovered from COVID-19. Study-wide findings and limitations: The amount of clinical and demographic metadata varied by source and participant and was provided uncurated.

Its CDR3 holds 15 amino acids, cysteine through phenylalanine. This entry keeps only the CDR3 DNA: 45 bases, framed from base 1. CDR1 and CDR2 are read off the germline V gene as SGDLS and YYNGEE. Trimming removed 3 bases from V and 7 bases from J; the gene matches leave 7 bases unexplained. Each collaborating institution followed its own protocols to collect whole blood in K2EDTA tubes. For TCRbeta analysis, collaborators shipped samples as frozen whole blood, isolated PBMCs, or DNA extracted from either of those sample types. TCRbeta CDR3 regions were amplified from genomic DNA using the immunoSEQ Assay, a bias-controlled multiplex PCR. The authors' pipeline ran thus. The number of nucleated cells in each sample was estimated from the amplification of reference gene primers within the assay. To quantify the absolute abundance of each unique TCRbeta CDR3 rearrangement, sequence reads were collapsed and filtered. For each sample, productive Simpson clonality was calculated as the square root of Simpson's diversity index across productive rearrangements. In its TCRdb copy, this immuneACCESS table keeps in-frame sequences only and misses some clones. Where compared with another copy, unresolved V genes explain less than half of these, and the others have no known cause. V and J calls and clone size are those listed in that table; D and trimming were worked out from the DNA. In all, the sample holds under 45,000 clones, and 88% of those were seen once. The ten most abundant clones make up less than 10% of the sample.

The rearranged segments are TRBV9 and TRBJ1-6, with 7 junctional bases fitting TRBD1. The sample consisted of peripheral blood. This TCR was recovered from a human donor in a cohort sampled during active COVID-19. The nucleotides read TGTGCCAGCAGCGGGAGGGACAGAGGGAATTCACCCCTCCACTTT. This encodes CASSGRDRGNSPLHF.